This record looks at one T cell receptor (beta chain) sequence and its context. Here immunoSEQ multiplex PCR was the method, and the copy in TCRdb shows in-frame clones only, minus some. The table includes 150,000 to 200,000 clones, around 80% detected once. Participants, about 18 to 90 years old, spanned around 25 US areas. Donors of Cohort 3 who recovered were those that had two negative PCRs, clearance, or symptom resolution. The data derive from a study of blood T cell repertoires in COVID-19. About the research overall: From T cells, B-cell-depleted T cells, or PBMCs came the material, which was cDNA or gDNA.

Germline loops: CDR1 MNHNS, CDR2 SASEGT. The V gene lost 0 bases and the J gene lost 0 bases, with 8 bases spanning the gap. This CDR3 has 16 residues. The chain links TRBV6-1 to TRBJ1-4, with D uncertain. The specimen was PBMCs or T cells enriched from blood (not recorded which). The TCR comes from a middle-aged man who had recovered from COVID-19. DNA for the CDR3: TGTGCCAGCAGTGAAGCCCATGTTGCAACTAATGAAAAACTGTTTTTT. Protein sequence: CASSEAHVATNEKLFF.